These 31 T cell receptor beta chains came from one sample sequenced in a study of T-cell memory formation after mild COVID-19. MiXCR was run by TCRdb on the 5' RACE reads, yielding one entry per CDR3 protein. The sample lists some 260,000 distinct CDR3 sequences; about a sixth were seen once. Sequenced sample: PBMCs or a T cell subset sorted from them (not recorded which). All receptors derive from a man between 18 and 29 years old who had mild COVID-19 (a few samples of this study predate the infection). Cell type and time point are not known.

The chain links TRBV5-1 to TRBJ2-3; 10 bases align to TRBD2. Germline CDR1 SGHRS, CDR2 YFSETQ. There are 17 residues in the CDR3. J gave up 1 base and V 2 bases, and 7 bases lay outside the gene matches. Here the CDR3 DNA reads TGCGCCAGCAGCTTCCGGTCGGGGACTAGCGGCACAGATACGCAGTATTTT. It translates to CASSFRSGTSGTDTQYF.

The chain joins TRBV6-5 to TRBJ1-4; no clear D gene. The CDR3 is 14 residues long. The ends were cut back, 0 bases at V and 7 bases at J, with 9 bases in the middle. Looked up from germline, CDR1 is MNHEY and CDR2 is SVGAGI. The CDR3 DNA reads TGTGCCAGCAGTTACTCCACCTGGGCTGAAAAACTGTTTTTT. Translated, it gives CASSYSTWAEKLFF.

The V call is TRBV19, the J call TRBJ1-5, with TRBD1 identical over 8 bases. Germline V CDR1 and CDR2: LNHDA, SQIVND (reference sequence). The CDR3 runs 15 residues. Trimming cost V 7 bases and J 7 bases; bases outside gene matches: 12. Here the CDR3 DNA reads TGTGCCAGTACCCCGGACAGGGCCGCGGGACAGCCCCAGCATTTT. Amino acids: CASTPDRAAGQPQHF. The whole variable domain, filled in from reference TRBV19 and TRBJ1-5, reads DGGITQSPKYLFRKEGQNVTLSCEQNLNHDAMYWYRQDPGQGLRLIYYSQIVNDFQKGDIAEGYSVSREKKESFPLTVTSAQKNPTAFYLCASTPDRAAGQPQHFGDGTRLSIL.

The V call is TRBV20-1, the J call TRBJ2-4; tentative D call: TRBD1 (6 bases). The CDR3 loop spans 14 amino acids. Germline lookup yields CDR1 DFQATT and CDR2 SNEGSKA (reference sequence). Trimming cost V 1 base and J 6 bases, with 13 bases left between them. The CDR3 DNA reads TGCAGTGCTAGAGTGCCAGGGGCTATAAACATTCAGTACTTC. This codes for CSARVPGAINIQYF.

This clonotype appeared a few times. The V and J genes are TRBV20-1 and TRBJ2-1, with 9 bases aligning to TRBD2. The CDR3 is 16 residues long. Per germline, CDR1 DFQATT and CDR2 SNEGSKA (reference sequence). The V and J ends lost 6 bases and 7 bases, in that order; junction bases with no gene match: 16. The CDR3 reads CSAIAPSAGGGNEQFF. Written as DNA, the CDR3 is TGCAGTGCCATAGCCCCTTCAGCGGGGGGCGGGAATGAGCAGTTCTTC.

This clonotype was seen a few times. The chain combines TRBV27 with TRBJ2-7; the D is unclear. The V end was cut by 6 bases, the J end by 4 bases, with 19 bases between. The CDR3 contains 15 residues. Germline CDR1 reads MNHEY; CDR2 reads SMNVEV (reference sequence). Here the CDR3 DNA reads TGTGCCAGCAGATGTCGGCAGGAGAGGTCTTACGAGCAGTACGTC. It translates to CASRCRQERSYEQYV.

At least ten counts were recorded for this clonotype. The rearrangement links TRBV2 to TRBJ2-7, with D possibly TRBD1 on 6 matching bases. The CDR3 spans 13 residues. Trimming took off 8 bases at V and 3 bases at J, with 14 bases between the two ends. Germline V lookup: CDR1 SNHLY, CDR2 FYNNEI. CDR3 region: CASGLQGIYEQYF. CDR3 sequence (DNA): TGTGCCAGCGGATTACAGGGAATCTACGAGCAGTACTTC.

This clonotype was counted only a few times. J is TRBJ2-3 and V is TRBV7-6; TRBD2 aligns across 12 bases. This CDR3 contains 17 residues. The V and J ends lost 2 bases and 3 bases, in that order; junction bases with no gene match: 6. Germline CDR1 reads SGHVS; CDR2 reads FNYEAQ. CDR3 in amino acids: CASSLRASGGATDTQYF. The CDR3 nucleotides are TGTGCCAGCAGCTTAAGGGCTAGCGGGGGGGCAACAGATACGCAGTATTTT.

The V and J genes are TRBV5-1 and TRBJ1-4, with TRBD1 as a possible D gene (6 bases). From germline, CDR1 is SGHRS and CDR2 YFSETQ. This CDR3 comprises 16 residues. Trimming took 3 bases from V and 5 from J, leaving 17 bases between them. CDR3 nucleotides: TGCGCCAGCAGCTACCAATCCGGGGGCTTAAATGAAAAACTGTTTTTT. It encodes CASSYQSGGLNEKLFF.

The V call is TRBV15, the J call TRBJ1-2; no reliable D call. Trimming removed 1 base from V and 6 bases from J, with 9 bases in between. The CDR3 is 13 amino acids. Germline CDR1 is LNHNV and CDR2 is YYDKDF (reference sequence). The CDR3 DNA reads as TGTGCCACCAGCAGAGGGACGGAAGATGGCTACACCTTC. This sequence encodes CATSRGTEDGYTF.

This clonotype has a handful of counts. This chain connects TRBV7-6 to TRBJ2-5, with 7 bases matching TRBD1. V was clipped by 1 base and J by 2 bases; unmatched bases: 4. This CDR3 contains 15 residues. Germline V gene lookup returns CDR1 SGHVS and CDR2 FNYEAQ. Here the CDR3 reads CASSLVARGQETQYF. The CDR3 DNA reads TGTGCCAGCAGCTTAGTTGCCAGGGGGCAAGAGACCCAGTACTTC.

This clonotype was detected a few times. Compared with germline, one end of the junction differs, possibly owing to a read error. The V and J genes are TRBV7-2 and TRBJ1-1; 9 positions match TRBD1. Germline V gene sequence: CDR1 SGHTA, CDR2 FQGNSA. CDR3 length: 15 residues. The CDR3 coding sequence is TGTGCCAGCACCTTACAGGGGGCGGTTTGGACTGAAGCTTTCTTT. Residues: CASTLQGAVWTEAFF.

This clonotype turned up a few times. The rearrangement joins TRBV10-3 to TRBJ2-1, with 9 bases lining up with TRBD2. This CDR3 comprises 14 residues. V lost 3 bases to trimming and J lost 6 bases; unmatched junction nucleotides: 3. Germline assignment: CDR1 ENHRY and CDR2 SYGVKD. The CDR3 spells CAISDQRGVNEQFF. CDR3 bases: TGTGCCATCAGTGATCAGCGGGGGGTCAATGAGCAGTTCTTC.

This clonotype was found a few times. The chain joins TRBV20-1 to TRBJ2-4; 7 bases fit TRBD1. The CDR3 totals 13 residues. The germline CDR1 and CDR2 sequences are DFQATT and SNEGSKA (reference sequence). V shed 6 bases, J shed 9 bases, and the junction held 11 bases outside the gene matches. CDR3 sequence: CSAGQVPSSIQYF. CDR3 bases: TGCAGTGCCGGACAGGTACCCAGTAGCATTCAGTACTTC.

The sample holds many counts of this clonotype. J is TRBJ2-5 and V is TRBV5-5; 7 positions match TRBD1. CDR3 length: 14 residues. Germline V CDR1 and CDR2: SGHKS, YYEKEE (reference sequence). J was trimmed by 2 bases and V by 1 base; bases with no gene match: 2. The CDR3: CASSLMGQQETQYF. DNA of the CDR3: TGTGCCAGCAGCTTGATGGGACAGCAAGAGACCCAGTACTTC.

The rearrangement links TRBV9 to TRBJ2-5; TRBD2 agrees at 10 bases. This CDR3 is built from 13 residues. The V segment lost 0 bases and the J segment 10 bases; nucleotides outside the gene matches: 3. CDR1 is SGDLS and CDR2 is YYNGEE in the germline V gene. The CDR3 DNA is TGTGCCAGCAGCGTAGAACTAGCGGGGAACCAGTACTTC. It translates to CASSVELAGNQYF.

This rearrangement joins TRBV30 to TRBJ2-5; D is perhaps TRBD2 (5 bases). Germline CDR1 GTSNPN, CDR2 SVGIG (reference sequence). This CDR3 is built from 13 residues. V was trimmed by 0 bases and J by 5 bases, leaving 10 bases between them. DNA of the CDR3: TGTGCCTGGAGTGTACCGGGATCCGAGACCCAGTACTTC. Its protein is CAWSVPGSETQYF.

The sample holds a few counts of this clonotype. The chain uses TRBV18 and TRBJ2-5, with a possible D match to TRBD2 (5 bases). Trimming took 1 base from V and 4 from J, leaving 10 bases between them. The length of the CDR3 is 14 residues. Per the germline V gene, CDR1 is KGHSH and CDR2 is LQKENI. The CDR3 sequence: CASSPLGSGETQYF. CDR3 sequence (DNA): TGTGCCAGCTCACCACTGGGAAGCGGAGAGACCCAGTACTTC.

The chain combines TRBV7-2 with TRBJ1-1; weak D call: TRBD1 (5 bases). Trimming removed 2 bases at V and 5 bases at J, with 15 bases between. Germline lookup yields CDR1 SGHTA and CDR2 FQGNSA. The CDR3 is 15 residues long. CDR3 DNA: TGTGCCAGCAGCTTACAATGGGGGGTCAGTACTGAAGCTTTCTTT. It codes for CASSLQWGVSTEAFF.

This clonotype was detected a few times. The V gene is TRBV18, the J gene TRBJ1-5; D is perhaps TRBD1 (5 bases). Germline CDR1 KGHSH, CDR2 LQKENI. The CDR3 loop spans 14 amino acids. Trimming took off 3 bases at V and 3 bases at J, with 9 bases between the two ends. CDR3 amino acids: CASSPTGDNQPQHF. CDR3 DNA: TGTGCCAGCTCACCCACAGGAGACAATCAGCCCCAGCATTTT.

Comments on this clonotype: This may be a read error: a much more frequent sequence differs by one nucleotide. The J gene is TRBJ1-2, the V gene TRBV20-1, with D unresolved. The CDR3 spans 12 residues. Germline V gene sequence: CDR1 DFQATT, CDR2 SNEGSKA (reference sequence). The CDR3 loop reads CGRSSGEYGYTF. For the CDR3, the DNA is TGCGGGCGATCCTCTGGGGAGTATGGCTACACCTTC.

This clonotype was found a few times. The CDR3 coding sequence is TGCAGTGCTAGCCCCCGGTCTCGTCCCGATACGCAGTATTTT. It yields the protein CSASPRSRPDTQYF. The chain couples TRBV20-1 to TRBJ2-3; D ambiguous. Deletions cut 3 bases from V and 6 bases from J, with 16 bases between. The length of the CDR3 is 14 residues. CDR1 is DFQATT, CDR2 SNEGSKA, per germline (reference sequence).

The rearrangement uses TRBV5-1 and TRBJ2-5, with 9 positions matching TRBD1. CDR1 and CDR2 from the germline V gene are SGHRS and YFSETQ. V shed 0 bases, J shed 4 bases, and the junction held 4 bases outside the gene matches. This CDR3 spans 15 amino acids. Here the CDR3 reads CASSLAGTGRETQYF. The DNA for the CDR3 is TGCGCCAGCAGCTTGGCCGGGACAGGGAGAGAGACCCAGTACTTC.

This clonotype was recorded a few times. The genes are TRBV4-2 and TRBJ1-3; no clear D. Trimming took off 1 base at V and 0 bases at J, with 7 bases between the two ends. Germline CDR1 LGHNA, CDR2 YNFKEQ. The CDR3 has 15 residues. CDR3 region: CASSQVVASGNTIYF. The CDR3, as DNA: TGTGCCAGCAGCCAAGTCGTTGCCTCTGGAAACACCATATATTTT.

This clonotype was detected only a few times. The chain recombines TRBV4-3 with TRBJ2-7, with 7 bases aligning to TRBD2. CDR1 and CDR2 from the germline V gene are LGHNA and YSLEER. After removal of 0 bases from V and 0 bases from J, the junction contained 8 bases not matched to a gene. This CDR3 region has 17 residues. CDR3 amino acids: CASSQEGGRGSSYEQYF. The DNA for the CDR3 is TGCGCCAGCAGCCAAGAAGGCGGGCGGGGGAGCTCCTACGAGCAGTACTTC.

This chain connects TRBV12-3 or TRBV12-4 to TRBJ2-3; D is ambiguous. V was pared by 8 bases and J by 0 bases, with 18 bases between. The CDR3 is 16 residues long. CDR3 region: CASSPSEFGSTDTQYF. The CDR3 DNA is TGTGCCAGCTCTCCCAGTGAGTTTGGGAGCACAGATACGCAGTATTTT.

This clonotype was seen only a few times. The V and J genes are TRBV7-2 and TRBJ2-5; 9 bases are a match to TRBD1. The junction had 6 bases not matched to a gene; V was cut back by 5 bases and J by 5 bases. CDR1 and CDR2 (germline): SGHTA, FQGNSA. The CDR3 has 14 residues. CDR3 sequence (DNA): TGTGCCAGCAGCCCGAACAGGGGGCGGGAGACCCAGTACTTC. This gives the protein CASSPNRGRETQYF.

This clonotype was seen a few times. The chain links TRBV15 to TRBJ1-1; D remains unclear. The CDR3 is 15 amino acids. Germline V lookup: CDR1 LNHNV, CDR2 YYDKDF (reference sequence). The V end lost 6 bases, the J end lost 4 bases, and 18 bases lay between the germline ends. CDR3 in DNA: TGTGCCACCAGGTTGGGGTCCCTTCCAACCACTGAAGCTTTCTTT. It codes for CATRLGSLPTTEAFF.

This chain connects TRBV20-1 to TRBJ1-2; tentatively, D is TRBD1 (6 bases). From germline, CDR1 is DFQATT and CDR2 SNEGSKA (reference sequence). The V end was cut by 0 bases, the J end by 5 bases, with 16 bases between. The CDR3 extends over 15 amino acids. For the CDR3, the DNA is TGCAGTGCTAGAGATGAGATGGGCAGGGGTTATGGCTACACCTTC. The encoded protein is CSARDEMGRGYGYTF.

J is TRBJ2-3 and V is TRBV7-9, with 8 nucleotides matching TRBD1. This CDR3 is 13 amino acids long. Germline loops: CDR1 SEHNR, CDR2 FQNEAQ (reference sequence). The V gene end was trimmed by 7 bases and the J gene end by 4 bases; junction bases not matched to a gene: 4. CDR3 in amino acids: CASTRTGPDTQYF. In nucleotides, the CDR3 is TGTGCCAGCACCCGGACAGGGCCAGATACGCAGTATTTT.

Many counts were recorded for this clonotype. This chain joins TRBV24-1 and TRBJ2-1, with 10 bases aligning to TRBD1. The CDR3 length is 16 residues. Germline trimming cut 0 bases from V and 6 bases from J; bases unmatched to any gene: 4. Germline V gene lookup returns CDR1 KGHDR and CDR2 SFDVKD. In DNA, the CDR3 is TGTGCCACCAGTGATTTGACCGGGACAGGGGCCAATGAGCAGTTCTTC. It codes for CATSDLTGTGANEQFF.